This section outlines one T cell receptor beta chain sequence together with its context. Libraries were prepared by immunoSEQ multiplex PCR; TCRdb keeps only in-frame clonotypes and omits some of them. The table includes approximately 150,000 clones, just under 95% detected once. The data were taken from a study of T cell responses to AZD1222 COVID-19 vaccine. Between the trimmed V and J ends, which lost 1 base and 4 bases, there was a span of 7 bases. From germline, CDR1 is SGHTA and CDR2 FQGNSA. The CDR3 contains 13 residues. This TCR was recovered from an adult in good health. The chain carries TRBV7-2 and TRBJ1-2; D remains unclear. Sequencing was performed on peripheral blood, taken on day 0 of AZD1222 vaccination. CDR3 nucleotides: TGTGCCAGCAGCTTAGACCTGAGCTATGGCTACACCTTC. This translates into CASSLDLSYGYTF.